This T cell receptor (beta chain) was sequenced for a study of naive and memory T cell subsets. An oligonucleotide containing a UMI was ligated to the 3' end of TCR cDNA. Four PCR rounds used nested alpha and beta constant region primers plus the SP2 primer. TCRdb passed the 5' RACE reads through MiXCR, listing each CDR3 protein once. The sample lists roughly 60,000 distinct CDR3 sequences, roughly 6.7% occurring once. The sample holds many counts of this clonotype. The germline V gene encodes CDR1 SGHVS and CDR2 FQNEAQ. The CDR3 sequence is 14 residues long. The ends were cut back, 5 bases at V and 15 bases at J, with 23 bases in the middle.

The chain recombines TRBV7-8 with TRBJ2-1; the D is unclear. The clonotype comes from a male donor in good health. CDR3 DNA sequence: TGTGCCAGCAGCCCACCACCCCCGGACCCCCGATCGTTCTTC. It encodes CASSPPPPDPRSFF.